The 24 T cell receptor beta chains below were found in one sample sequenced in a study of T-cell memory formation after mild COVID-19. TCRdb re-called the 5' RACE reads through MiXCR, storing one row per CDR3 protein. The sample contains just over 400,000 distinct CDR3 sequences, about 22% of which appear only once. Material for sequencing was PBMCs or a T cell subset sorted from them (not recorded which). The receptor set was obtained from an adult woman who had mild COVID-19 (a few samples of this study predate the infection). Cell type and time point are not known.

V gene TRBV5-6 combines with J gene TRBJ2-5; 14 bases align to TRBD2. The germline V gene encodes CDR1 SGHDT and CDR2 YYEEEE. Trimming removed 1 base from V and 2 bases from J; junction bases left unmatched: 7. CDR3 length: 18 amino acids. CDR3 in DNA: TGTGCCAGCAGCTTGTACGCGGGACTAGCGGGGGAGCAAGAGACCCAGTACTTC. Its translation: CASSLYAGLAGEQETQYF.

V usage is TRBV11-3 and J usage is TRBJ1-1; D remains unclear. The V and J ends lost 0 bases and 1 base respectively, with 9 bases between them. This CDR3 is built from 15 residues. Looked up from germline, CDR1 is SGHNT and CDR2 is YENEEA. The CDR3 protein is CASSLDTRPNTEAFF. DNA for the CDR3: TGTGCCAGCAGCTTAGACACGCGGCCGAACACTGAAGCTTTCTTT.

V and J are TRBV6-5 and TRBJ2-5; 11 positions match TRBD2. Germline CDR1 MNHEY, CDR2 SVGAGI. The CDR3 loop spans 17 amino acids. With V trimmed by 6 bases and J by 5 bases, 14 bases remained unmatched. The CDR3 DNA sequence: TGTGCCAGCAGCCGACTGCGTAGCGGGAGGGCCATGGAGACCCAGTACTTC. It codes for CASSRLRSGRAMETQYF.

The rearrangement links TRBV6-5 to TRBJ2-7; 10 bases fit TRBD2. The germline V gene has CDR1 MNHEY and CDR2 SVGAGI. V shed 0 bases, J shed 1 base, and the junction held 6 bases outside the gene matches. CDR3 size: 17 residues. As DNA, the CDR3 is TGTGCCAGCAGTTACTCCTCCGGACTAGCGGCGTCCTACGAGCAGTACTTC. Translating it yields CASSYSSGLAASYEQYF.

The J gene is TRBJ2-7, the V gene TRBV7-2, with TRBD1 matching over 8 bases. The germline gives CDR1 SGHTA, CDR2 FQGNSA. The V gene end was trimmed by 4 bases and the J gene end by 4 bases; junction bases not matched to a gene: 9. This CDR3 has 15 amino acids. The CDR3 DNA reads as TGTGCCAGCAGCTCGCAGGGGGCCGGTAGGTACGAGCAGTACTTC. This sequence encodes CASSSQGAGRYEQYF. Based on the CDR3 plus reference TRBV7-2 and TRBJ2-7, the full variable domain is GAGVSQSPSNKVTEKGKDVELRCDPISGHTALYWYRQSLGQGLEFLIYFQGNSAPDKSGLPSDRFSAERTGGSVSTLTIQRTQQEDSAVYLCASSSQGAGRYEQYFGPGTRLTVT.

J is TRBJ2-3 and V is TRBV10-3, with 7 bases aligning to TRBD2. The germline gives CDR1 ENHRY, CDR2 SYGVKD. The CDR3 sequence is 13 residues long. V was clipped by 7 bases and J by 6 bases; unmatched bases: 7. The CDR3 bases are TGTGCCATCAAGGTGGGAGGGCCGGATACGCAGTATTTT. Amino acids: CAIKVGGPDTQYF.

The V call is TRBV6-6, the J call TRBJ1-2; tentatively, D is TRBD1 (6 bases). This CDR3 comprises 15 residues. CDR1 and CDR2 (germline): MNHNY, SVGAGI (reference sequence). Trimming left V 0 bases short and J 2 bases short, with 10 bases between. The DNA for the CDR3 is TGTGCCAGCAGTTACTCGACACAGGGCAACTATGGCTACACCTTC. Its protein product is CASSYSTQGNYGYTF.

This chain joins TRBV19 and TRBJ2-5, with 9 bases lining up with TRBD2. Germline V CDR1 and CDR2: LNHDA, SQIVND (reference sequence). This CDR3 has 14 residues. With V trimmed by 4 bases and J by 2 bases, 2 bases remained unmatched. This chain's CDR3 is CASSTSGVQETQYF. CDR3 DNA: TGTGCCAGTAGTACTAGCGGGGTTCAAGAGACCCAGTACTTC.

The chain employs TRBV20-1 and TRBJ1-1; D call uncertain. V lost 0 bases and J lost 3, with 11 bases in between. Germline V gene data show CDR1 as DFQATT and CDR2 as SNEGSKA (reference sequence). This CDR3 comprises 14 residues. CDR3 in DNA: TGCAGTGCTAGAGACCCCGGAGGTTACACTGAAGCTTTCTTT. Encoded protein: CSARDPGGYTEAFF.

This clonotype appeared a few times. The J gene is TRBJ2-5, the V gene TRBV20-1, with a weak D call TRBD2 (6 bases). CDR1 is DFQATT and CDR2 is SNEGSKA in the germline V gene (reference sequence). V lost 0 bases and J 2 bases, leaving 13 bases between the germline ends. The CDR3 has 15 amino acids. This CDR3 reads CSARDPAGWQETQYF. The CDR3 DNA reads TGCAGTGCTAGAGATCCGGCGGGATGGCAAGAGACCCAGTACTTC.

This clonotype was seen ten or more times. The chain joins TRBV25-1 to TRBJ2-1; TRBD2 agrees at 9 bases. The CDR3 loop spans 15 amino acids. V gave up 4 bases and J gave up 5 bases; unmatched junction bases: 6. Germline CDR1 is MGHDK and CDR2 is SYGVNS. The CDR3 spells CASSGAAGGNNEQFF. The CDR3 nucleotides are TGTGCCAGCAGTGGTGCAGCGGGGGGCAACAATGAGCAGTTCTTC.

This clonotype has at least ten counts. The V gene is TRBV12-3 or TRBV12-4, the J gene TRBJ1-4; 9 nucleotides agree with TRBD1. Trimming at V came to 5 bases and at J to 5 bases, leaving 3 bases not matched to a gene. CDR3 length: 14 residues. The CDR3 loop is CASSPGTGNEKLFF. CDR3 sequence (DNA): TGTGCCAGCAGTCCAGGGACAGGGAATGAAAAACTGTTTTTT.

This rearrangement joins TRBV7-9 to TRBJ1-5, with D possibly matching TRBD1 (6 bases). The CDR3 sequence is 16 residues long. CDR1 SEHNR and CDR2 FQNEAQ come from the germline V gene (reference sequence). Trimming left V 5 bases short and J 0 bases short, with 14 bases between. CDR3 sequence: CASSASGGYSNQPQHF. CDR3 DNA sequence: TGTGCCAGCAGCGCGTCCGGGGGCTATAGCAATCAGCCCCAGCATTTT.

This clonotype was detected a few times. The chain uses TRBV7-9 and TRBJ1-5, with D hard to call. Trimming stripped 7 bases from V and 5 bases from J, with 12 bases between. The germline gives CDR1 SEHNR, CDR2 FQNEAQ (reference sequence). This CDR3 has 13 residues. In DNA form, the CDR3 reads TGTGCCAGCACTACGGCATGGGATCAGCCCCAGCATTTT. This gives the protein CASTTAWDQPQHF.

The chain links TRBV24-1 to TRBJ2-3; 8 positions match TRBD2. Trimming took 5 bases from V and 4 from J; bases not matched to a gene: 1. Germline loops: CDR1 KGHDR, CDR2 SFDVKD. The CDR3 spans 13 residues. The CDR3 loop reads CATSGTSPDTQYF. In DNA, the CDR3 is TGTGCCACCAGTGGGACTAGCCCAGATACGCAGTATTTT.

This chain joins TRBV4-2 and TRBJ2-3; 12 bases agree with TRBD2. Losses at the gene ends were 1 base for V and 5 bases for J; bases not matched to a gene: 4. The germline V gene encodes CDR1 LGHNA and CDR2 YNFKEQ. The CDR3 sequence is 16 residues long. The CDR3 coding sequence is TGTGCCAGCAGCCAAGCGACTAGCGGGAGTGGAGATACGCAGTATTTT. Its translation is CASSQATSGSGDTQYF.

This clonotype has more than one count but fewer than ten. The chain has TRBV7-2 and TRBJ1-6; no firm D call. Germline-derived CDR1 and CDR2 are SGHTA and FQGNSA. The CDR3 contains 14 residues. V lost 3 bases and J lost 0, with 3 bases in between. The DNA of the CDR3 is TGTGCCAGCAGCTTGCCCTCCTATAATTCACCCCTCCACTTT. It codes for CASSLPSYNSPLHF.

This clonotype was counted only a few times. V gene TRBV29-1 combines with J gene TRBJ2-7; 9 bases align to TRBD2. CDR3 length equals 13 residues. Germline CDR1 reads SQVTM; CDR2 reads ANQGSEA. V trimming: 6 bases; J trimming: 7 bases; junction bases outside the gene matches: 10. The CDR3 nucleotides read TGCAGCGTCGAGGCGGGAGGGCCGAGAGAGCAGTACTTC. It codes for CSVEAGGPREQYF.

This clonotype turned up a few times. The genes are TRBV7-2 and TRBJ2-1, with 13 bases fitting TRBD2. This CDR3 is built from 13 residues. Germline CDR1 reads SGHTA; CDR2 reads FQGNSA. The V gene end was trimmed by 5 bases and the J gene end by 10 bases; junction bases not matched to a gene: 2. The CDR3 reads CASSGLAGAEQFF. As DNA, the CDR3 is TGTGCCAGCAGCGGACTAGCGGGAGCGGAGCAGTTCTTC.

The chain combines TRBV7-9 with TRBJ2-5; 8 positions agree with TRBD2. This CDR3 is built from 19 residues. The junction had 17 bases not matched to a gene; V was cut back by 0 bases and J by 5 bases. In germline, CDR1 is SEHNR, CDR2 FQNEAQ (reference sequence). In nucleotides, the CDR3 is TGTGCCAGCAGCTTAGCGTCTCCCAGCTTAGCGGGAAAATGGGAGACCCAGTACTTC. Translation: CASSLASPSLAGKWETQYF.

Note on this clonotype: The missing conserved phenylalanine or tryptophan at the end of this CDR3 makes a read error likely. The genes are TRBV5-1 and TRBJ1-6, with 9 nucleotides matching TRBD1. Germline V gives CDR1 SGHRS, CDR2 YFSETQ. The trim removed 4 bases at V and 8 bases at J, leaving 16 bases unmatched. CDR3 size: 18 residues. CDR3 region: CASSPNKGTGSTYSPLHL. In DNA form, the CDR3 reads TGCGCCAGCAGCCCCAATAAGGGGACAGGGAGCACCTATTCACCCCTCCACCTT.

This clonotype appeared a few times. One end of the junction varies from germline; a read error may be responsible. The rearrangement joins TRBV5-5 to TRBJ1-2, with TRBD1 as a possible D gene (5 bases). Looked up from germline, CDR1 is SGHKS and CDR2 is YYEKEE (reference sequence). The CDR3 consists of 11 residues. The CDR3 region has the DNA TGTGCCAGCCAAACGACCTGGGGACCGGTCTTC. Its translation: CASQTTWGPVF.

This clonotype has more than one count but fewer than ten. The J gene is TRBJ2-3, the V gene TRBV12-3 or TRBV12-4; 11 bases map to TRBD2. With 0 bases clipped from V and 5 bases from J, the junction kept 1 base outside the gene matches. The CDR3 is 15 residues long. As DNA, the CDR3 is TGTGCCAGCAGTTTAGCTAGCGGGAGGGTAGATACGCAGTATTTT. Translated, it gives CASSLASGRVDTQYF.

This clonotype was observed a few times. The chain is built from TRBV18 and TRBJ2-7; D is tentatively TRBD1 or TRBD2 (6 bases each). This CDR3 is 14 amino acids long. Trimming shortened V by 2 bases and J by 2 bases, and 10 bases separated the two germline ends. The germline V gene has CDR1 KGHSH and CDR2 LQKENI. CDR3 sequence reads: CASSPNREAYEQYF. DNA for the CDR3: TGTGCCAGCTCACCAAACAGGGAGGCCTACGAGCAGTACTTC.